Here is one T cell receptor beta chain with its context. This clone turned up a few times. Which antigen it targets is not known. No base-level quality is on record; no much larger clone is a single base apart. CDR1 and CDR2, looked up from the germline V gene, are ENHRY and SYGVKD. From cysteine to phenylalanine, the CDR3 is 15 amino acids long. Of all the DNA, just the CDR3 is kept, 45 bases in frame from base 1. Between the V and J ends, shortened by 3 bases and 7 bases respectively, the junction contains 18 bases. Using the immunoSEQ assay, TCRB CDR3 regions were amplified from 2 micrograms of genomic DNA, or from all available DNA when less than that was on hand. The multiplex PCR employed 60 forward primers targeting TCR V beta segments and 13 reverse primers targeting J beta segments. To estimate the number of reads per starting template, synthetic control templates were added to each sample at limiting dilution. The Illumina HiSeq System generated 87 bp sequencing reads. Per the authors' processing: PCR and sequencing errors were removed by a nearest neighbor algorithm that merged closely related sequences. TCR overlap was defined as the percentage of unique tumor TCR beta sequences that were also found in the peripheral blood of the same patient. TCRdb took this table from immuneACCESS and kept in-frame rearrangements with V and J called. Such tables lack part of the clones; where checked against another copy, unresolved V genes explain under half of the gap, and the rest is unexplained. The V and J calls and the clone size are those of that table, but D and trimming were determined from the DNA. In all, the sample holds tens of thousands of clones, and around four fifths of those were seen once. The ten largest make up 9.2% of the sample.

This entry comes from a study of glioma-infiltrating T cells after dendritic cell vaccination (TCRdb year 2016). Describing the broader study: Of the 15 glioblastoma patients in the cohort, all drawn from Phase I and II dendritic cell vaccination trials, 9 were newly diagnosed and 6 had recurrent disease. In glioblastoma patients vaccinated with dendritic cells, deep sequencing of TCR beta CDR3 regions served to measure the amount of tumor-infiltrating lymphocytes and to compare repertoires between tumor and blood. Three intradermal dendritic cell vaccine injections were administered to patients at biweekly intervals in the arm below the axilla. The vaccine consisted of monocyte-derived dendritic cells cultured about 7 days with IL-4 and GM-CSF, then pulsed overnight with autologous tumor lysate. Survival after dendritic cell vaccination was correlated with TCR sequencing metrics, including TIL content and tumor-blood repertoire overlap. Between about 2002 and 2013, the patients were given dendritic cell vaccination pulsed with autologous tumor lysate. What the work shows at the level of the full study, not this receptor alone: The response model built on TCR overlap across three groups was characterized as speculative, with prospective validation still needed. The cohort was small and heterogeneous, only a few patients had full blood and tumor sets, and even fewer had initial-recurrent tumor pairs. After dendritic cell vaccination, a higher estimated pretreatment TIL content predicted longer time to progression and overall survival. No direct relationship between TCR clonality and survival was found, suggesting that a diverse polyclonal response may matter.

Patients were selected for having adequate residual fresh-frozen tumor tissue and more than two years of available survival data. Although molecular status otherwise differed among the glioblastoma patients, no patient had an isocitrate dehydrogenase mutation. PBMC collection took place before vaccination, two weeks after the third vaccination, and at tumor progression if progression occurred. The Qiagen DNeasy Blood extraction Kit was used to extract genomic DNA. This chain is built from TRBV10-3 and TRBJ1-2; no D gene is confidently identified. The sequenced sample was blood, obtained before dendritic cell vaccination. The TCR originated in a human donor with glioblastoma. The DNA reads TGTGCCATCAGTGAAGCGAGCCGGGGAGAGGGTGGCTACACCTTC. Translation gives CAISEASRGEGGYTF.